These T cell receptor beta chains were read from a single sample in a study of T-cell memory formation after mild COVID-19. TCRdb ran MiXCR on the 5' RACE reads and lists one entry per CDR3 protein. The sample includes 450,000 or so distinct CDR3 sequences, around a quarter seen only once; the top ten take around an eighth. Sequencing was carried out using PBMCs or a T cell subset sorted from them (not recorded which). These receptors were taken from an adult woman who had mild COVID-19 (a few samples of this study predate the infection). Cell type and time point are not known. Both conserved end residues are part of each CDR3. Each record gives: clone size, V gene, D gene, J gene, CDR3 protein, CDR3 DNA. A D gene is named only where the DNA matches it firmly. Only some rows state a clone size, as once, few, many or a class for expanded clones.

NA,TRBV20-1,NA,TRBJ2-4,CSAPQPVAKNIQYF,TGCAGTGCTCCACAGCCCGTAGCCAAAAACATTCAGTACTTC
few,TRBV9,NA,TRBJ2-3,CASSTTEVPAPGELKYF,TGTGCCAGCAGCACAACTGAAGTCCCCGCCCCGGGGGAGCTTAAGTATTTT
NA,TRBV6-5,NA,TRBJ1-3,CASSYSSGPSSGNTIYF,TGTGCCAGCAGTTACTCGTCAGGCCCGAGCTCTGGAAACACCATATATTTT
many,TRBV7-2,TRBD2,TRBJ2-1,CASSRTALAGFFNEQFF,TGTGCCAGCAGCCGAACGGCACTAGCGGGATTCTTCAATGAGCAGTTCTTC
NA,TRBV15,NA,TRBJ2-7,CATSPFWGSEQYF,TGTGCCACCAGCCCCTTTTGGGGTAGCGAGCAGTACTTC
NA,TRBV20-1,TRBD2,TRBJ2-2,CSALGGSSTGELFF,TGCAGTGCCCTGGGAGGGAGCAGCACCGGGGAGCTGTTTTTT
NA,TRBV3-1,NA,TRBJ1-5,CASSDNLSNQPQHF,TGTGCCAGCAGTGATAATTTAAGCAATCAGCCCCAGCATTTT
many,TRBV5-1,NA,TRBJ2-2,CASSAGTGNTGELFF,TGCGCCAGCAGCGCCGGGACGGGGAACACCGGGGAGCTGTTTTTT
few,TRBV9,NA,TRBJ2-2,CASSTRGSNTGELFF,TGTGCCAGCAGCACTCGGGGGTCGAACACCGGGGAGCTGTTTTTT
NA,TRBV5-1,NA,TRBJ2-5,CASSLGREGETQYF,TGCGCCAGCAGCTTGGGTAGGGAAGGAGAGACCCAGTACTTC
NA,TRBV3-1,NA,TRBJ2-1,CASSQDHQAREGQFF,TGTGCCAGCAGCCAAGATCACCAAGCTAGGGAAGGGCAGTTCTTC
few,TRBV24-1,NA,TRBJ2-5,CATSDHFGTIGTQYF,TGTGCCACCAGTGATCACTTCGGGACAATCGGGACCCAGTACTTC
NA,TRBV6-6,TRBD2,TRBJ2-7,CASTQTSGSREQYF,TGTGCCAGCACCCAAACTAGCGGGAGCCGCGAGCAGTACTTC
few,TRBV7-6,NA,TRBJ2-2,CASSLTGDRGELFF,TGTGCCAGCAGCTTAACGGGAGACAGGGGGGAGCTGTTTTTT
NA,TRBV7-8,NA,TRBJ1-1,CASSLRGPLNTEAFF,TGTGCCAGCAGCTTAAGGGGTCCCTTGAACACTGAAGCTTTCTTT
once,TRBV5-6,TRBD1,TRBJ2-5,CASSLVPGQARYQETQYF,TGTGCCAGCAGCTTGGTCCCGGGACAGGCGCGGTACCAAGAGACCCAGTACTTC
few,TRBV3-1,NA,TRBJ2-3,CASSQTSSGEVTDTQYF,TGTGCCAGCAGCCAAACGTCGTCGGGAGAGGTCACAGATACGCAGTATTTT
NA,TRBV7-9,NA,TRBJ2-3,CASSLHGPDTQYF,TGTGCCAGCAGCTTACATGGACCAGATACGCAGTATTTT
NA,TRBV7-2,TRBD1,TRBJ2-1,CASSLDSLPGQGSNEQFF,TGTGCCAGCAGCTTAGATTCCCTACCGGGACAGGGGTCCAATGAGCAGTTCTTC
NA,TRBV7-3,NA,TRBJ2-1,CASSLTGLGGSEQFF,TGTGCCAGCAGCTTAACCGGACTCGGAGGTAGTGAGCAGTTCTTC
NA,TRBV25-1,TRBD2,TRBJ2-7,CASRGTSGWEQYF,TGTGCCAGCAGGGGGACTAGCGGTTGGGAACAGTACTTC
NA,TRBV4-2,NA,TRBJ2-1,CASSPVLGGVGMGNEQFF,TGTGCCAGCAGCCCAGTCCTCGGGGGAGTGGGGATGGGCAATGAGCAGTTCTTC
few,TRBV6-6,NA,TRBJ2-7,CASRSVSYEQYF,TGTGCCAGCAGATCCGTCTCCTACGAGCAGTACTTC
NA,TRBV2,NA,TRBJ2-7,CASRDPRGAGLEQYF,TGTGCCAGCAGGGATCCCAGGGGCGCGGGCCTCGAGCAGTACTTC
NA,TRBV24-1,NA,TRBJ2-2,CATSDSLIGTGELFF,TGTGCCACCAGTGACTCACTGATCGGCACCGGGGAGCTGTTTTTT
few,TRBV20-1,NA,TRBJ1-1,CSARDRLGTEAFF,TGCAGTGCTAGAGATAGATTGGGCACTGAAGCTTTCTTT
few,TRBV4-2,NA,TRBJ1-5,CASSQDILGQPQHF,TGTGCCAGCAGCCAAGACATATTGGGTCAGCCCCAGCATTTT
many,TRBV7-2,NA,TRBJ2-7,CASSSISYEQYF,TGTGCCAGCAGCTCGATCTCCTACGAGCAGTACTTC
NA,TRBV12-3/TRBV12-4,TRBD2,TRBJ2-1,CASTSGTSGYNEQFF,TGTGCCAGCACCTCCGGGACTAGCGGTTACAATGAGCAGTTCTTC
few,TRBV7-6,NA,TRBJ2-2,CASTSLEGGTGELFF,TGTGCCAGCACCAGCCTCGAGGGGGGCACCGGGGAGCTGTTTTTT
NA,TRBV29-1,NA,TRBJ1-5,CSVAAGKNQPQHF,TGCAGCGTTGCCGCTGGGAAGAATCAGCCCCAGCATTTT
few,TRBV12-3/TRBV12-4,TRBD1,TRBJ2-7,CASSRQGADGEQYF,TGTGCCAGCAGTCGACAGGGGGCGGATGGGGAGCAGTACTTC
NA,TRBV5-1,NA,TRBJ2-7,CASSLASIGPYEQYF,TGCGCCAGCAGCTTGGCCTCGATTGGCCCCTACGAGCAGTACTTC
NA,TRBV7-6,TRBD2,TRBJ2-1,CASSSGLAGNDEQFF,TGTGCCAGCAGCTCGGGACTAGCGGGGAACGATGAGCAGTTCTTC
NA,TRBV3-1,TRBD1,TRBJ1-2,CASSQGRGHGGYTF,TGTGCCAGCAGCCAAGGGAGGGGGCACGGTGGCTACACCTTC
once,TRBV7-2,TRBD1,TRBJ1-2,CASSLGPGGDPSYFPTNYGYTF,TGTGCCAGCAGCTTAGGCCCAGGGGGGGACCCTTCTTACTTCCCAACTAACTATGGCTACACCTTC
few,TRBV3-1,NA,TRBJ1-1,CASSPRAGLNTEAFF,TGTGCCAGCAGCCCCAGGGCGGGATTGAACACTGAAGCTTTCTTT
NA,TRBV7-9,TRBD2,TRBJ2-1,CASSILAGGGDEQFF,TGTGCCAGCAGCATTCTAGCGGGAGGTGGTGATGAGCAGTTCTTC
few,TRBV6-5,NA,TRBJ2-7,CASSYRDTAYEQYF,TGTGCCAGCAGTTACCGGGACACTGCTTACGAGCAGTACTTC
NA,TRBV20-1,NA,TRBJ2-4,CSAAPGGKNIQYF,TGCAGTGCTGCCCCTGGTGGGAAAAACATTCAGTACTTC
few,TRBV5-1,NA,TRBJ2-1,CASSPEGGVSWSYNEQFF,TGCGCCAGCAGCCCCGAGGGCGGGGTCTCATGGTCCTACAATGAGCAGTTCTTC
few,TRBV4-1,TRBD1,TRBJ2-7,CASSISDREYEQYF,TGCGCCAGCAGTATTAGTGACAGGGAGTACGAGCAGTACTTC